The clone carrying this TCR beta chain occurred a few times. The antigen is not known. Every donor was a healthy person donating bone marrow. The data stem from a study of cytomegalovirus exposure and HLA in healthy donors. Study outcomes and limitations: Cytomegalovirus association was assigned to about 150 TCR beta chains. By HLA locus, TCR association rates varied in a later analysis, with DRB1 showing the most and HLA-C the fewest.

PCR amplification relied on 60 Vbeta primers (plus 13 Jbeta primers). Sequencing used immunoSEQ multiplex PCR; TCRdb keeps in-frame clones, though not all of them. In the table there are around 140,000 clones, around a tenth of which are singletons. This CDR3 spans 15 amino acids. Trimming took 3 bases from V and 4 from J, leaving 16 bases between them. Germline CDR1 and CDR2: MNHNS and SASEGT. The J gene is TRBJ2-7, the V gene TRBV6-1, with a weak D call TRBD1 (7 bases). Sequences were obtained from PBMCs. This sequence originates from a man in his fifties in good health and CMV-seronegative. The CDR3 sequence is CASSDGRQGIYEQYF. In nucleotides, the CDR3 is TGTGCCAGCAGTGACGGGAGACAGGGAATATACGAGCAGTACTTC.